The TCR beta chain under discussion was sequenced for a study of human T cells and chemical hapten exposure. Trimming shortened V by 6 bases and J by 2 bases, and 10 bases separated the two germline ends. Germline CDR1 and CDR2: SGHAT and FQDESV (reference sequence). There are 13 residues in the CDR3. The table lists this clonotype with many counts. From the RACE reads, TCRdb called clonotypes with MiXCR, one entry per CDR3 protein. The profile shows 45,000 to 70,000 distinct CDR3 sequences, approximately 8.6% of them singletons. Time point noted: patch test 1, 2 weeks after DPC sensitization. Sample treatment: therapeutic diphenylcyclopropenone sensitization with weekly scalp DPC.

The sample here was whole blood, taken in connection with sensitization to the hapten diphenylcyclopropenone (DPC). The chain couples TRBV11-1 to TRBJ1-1; D is undetermined. This receptor was taken from a woman aged 40 to 50 with alopecia areata. Some clones in this sample may be carry-over from other donors' samples. CDR3 DNA sequence: TGTGCCAGCAGACCCCTCCCTAACACTGAAGCTTTCTTT. Encoded protein: CASRPLPNTEAFF.